The next 24 T cell receptor beta chains were all read from a single sample in a study of blood T cell repertoires in COVID-19. Generated by immunoSEQ multiplex PCR, the TCRdb table keeps only in-frame clones and is missing some. The sample records roughly 150,000 clones, 81% being singletons. Sequencing used PBMCs or T cells enriched from blood (not recorded which). The receptors here all came from a woman aged 40 to 50 with acute COVID-19.

This chain joins TRBV5-4 and TRBJ1-1; D is possibly TRBD1 (6 bases). The V end was cut by 2 bases, the J end by 7 bases, with 18 bases between. Germline assignment: CDR1 SGHNT and CDR2 YYREEE (reference sequence). The CDR3 contains 15 residues. The CDR3 coding sequence is TGTGCCAGCAGCTTCGGCGGTGCAGGGGATGTTGAAGCTTTCTTT. Its protein product is CASSFGGAGDVEAFF.

The V gene is TRBV3-1 (or the pseudogene TRBV3-2), the J gene TRBJ2-6; D is unresolved. The length of the CDR3 is 14 residues. The V end lost 4 bases, the J end lost 2 bases, and 6 bases lay between the germline ends. CDR1 is LGHDT, CDR2 YNNKEL, per germline (reference sequence). The chain's CDR3 is CASSPDTGANVLTF. DNA of the CDR3: TGTGCCAGCAGCCCCGACACTGGGGCCAACGTCCTGACTTTC.

The genes are TRBV3-1 (or the pseudogene TRBV3-2) and TRBJ1-2, with 7 bases lining up with TRBD1. Germline assignment: CDR1 LGHDT and CDR2 YNNKEL (reference sequence). The CDR3 has 13 residues. J gave up 4 bases and V 5 bases, and 4 bases lay outside the gene matches. The DNA for the CDR3 is TGTGCCAGCAGCGGCAGGGGGAGCTATGGCTACACCTTC. This sequence encodes CASSGRGSYGYTF.

The chain couples TRBV24-1 to TRBJ2-1; 10 bases match TRBD2. This CDR3 region has 16 residues. V was clipped by 3 bases and J by 9 bases; unmatched bases: 10. CDR1 is KGHDR and CDR2 is SFDVKD in the germline V gene. The CDR3 reads CATSDSGRAQGGEQFF. The CDR3 DNA is TGTGCCACCAGTGATAGCGGGAGGGCCCAGGGTGGTGAGCAGTTCTTC.

The rearrangement uses TRBV18 and TRBJ1-1, with unresolved D. The germline V gene encodes CDR1 KGHSH and CDR2 LQKENI. The CDR3 is made up of 13 amino acids. V was cut by 6 bases and J by 0 bases, with 8 bases left in between. CDR3 region: CASSPSLNTEAFF. The CDR3 nucleotides read TGTGCCAGCTCCCCCTCTTTGAACACTGAAGCTTTCTTT.

CDR3 protein: CASSLKTSGSNEQFF. CDR3 DNA sequence: TGTGCCAGCAGCTTGAAGACTAGCGGGAGCAATGAGCAGTTCTTC. J is TRBJ2-1 and V is TRBV5-6; 12 positions match TRBD2. This CDR3 contains 15 residues. Germline V gene sequence: CDR1 SGHDT, CDR2 YYEEEE. J lost 6 bases, V lost 1 base, and 2 bases had no gene match. The entire variable domain, with the rest obtained from reference TRBV5-6 and TRBJ2-1, is as follows: DAGVTQSPTHLIKTRGQQVTLRCSPKSGHDTVSWYQQALGQGPQFIFQYYEEEERQRGNFPDRFSGHQFPNYSSELNVNALLLGDSALYLCASSLKTSGSNEQFFGPGTRLTVL.

This clone was found once. V gene TRBV19 combines with J gene TRBJ2-2, with D maybe TRBD1 (5 bases). V shed 8 bases and J shed 5 bases, with 18 bases lying between them. Germline assignment: CDR1 LNHDA and CDR2 SQIVND (reference sequence). This CDR3 contains 15 residues. Here the CDR3 DNA reads TGTGCCAGTTCTTCAGGGCATGTTGGGACCGGGGAGCTGTTTTTT. It translates to CASSSGHVGTGELFF.

Points on this clone: A much larger clone lies a single base off, so this may be a read error. This sequence joins TRBV11-2 and TRBJ2-7; TRBD1 agrees at 8 bases. Germline V lookup: CDR1 SGHAT, CDR2 FQNNGV. The CDR3 sequence is 12 residues long. The ends lost 6 bases at V and 5 bases at J; junction bases unmatched: 3. CDR3 protein: CASSPDRDEQYF. The CDR3 region has the DNA TGTGCCAGCAGTCCGGACAGGGACGAGCAGTACTTC. Combining the CDR3 with reference TRBV11-2 and TRBJ2-7 gives the whole variable domain EAGVAQSPRYKIIEKRQSVAFWCNPISGHATLYWYQQILGQGPKLLIQFQNNGVVDDSQLPKDRFSAERLKGVDSTLKIQPAKLEDSAVYLCASSPDRDEQYFGPGTRLTVT.

V and J are TRBV7-9 and TRBJ2-3; perhaps TRBD2 as D (5 bases). V was pared by 4 bases and J by 6 bases, with 14 bases between. CDR3 size: 14 residues. CDR1 is SEHNR and CDR2 is FQNEAQ in the germline V gene (reference sequence). CDR3 nucleotide sequence: TGTGCCAGCAGCTCAAGGACTTTCGGGGATACGCAGTATTTT. Translating it yields CASSSRTFGDTQYF.

The chain joins TRBV5-5 to TRBJ2-2, with a tentative D call TRBD2 (5 bases). Germline V CDR1 and CDR2: SGHKS, YYEKEE (reference sequence). CDR3 length: 15 amino acids. V was trimmed by 2 bases and J by 4 bases, leaving 12 bases between them. The DNA of the CDR3 is TGTGCCAGCAGCTTTCCATCGGCGGGCACCGGGGAGCTGTTTTTT. It codes for CASSFPSAGTGELFF. The whole variable domain, remainder taken from reference TRBV5-5 and TRBJ2-2, is DAGVTQSPTHLIKTRGQQVTLRCSPISGHKSVSWYQQVLGQGPQFIFQYYEKEERGRGNFPDRFSARQFPNYSSELNVNALLLGDSALYLCASSFPSAGTGELFFGEGSRLTVL.

This chain connects TRBV5-1 to TRBJ2-1; 9 positions match TRBD2. The V gene's germline CDR1 is SGHRS and CDR2 YFSETQ. This CDR3 contains 18 residues. Losses at the gene ends were 0 bases for V and 2 bases for J; bases not matched to a gene: 9. Written as DNA, the CDR3 is TGCGCCAGCAGCTTGGTGGTGAGTGGCGGGAGGGCCTACAATGAGCAGTTCTTC. Amino acid sequence: CASSLVVSGGRAYNEQFF.

This chain joins TRBV7-2 and TRBJ2-2; TRBD2 is a possible D gene (6 bases). This CDR3 is 15 amino acids long. V was shortened by 2 bases and J by 4 bases, with 11 bases between the two germline ends. Germline V gene sequence: CDR1 SGHTA, CDR2 FQGNSA. In nucleotides, the CDR3 is TGTGCCAGCAGCTTATTTTCGGGAGTCACCGGGGAGCTGTTTTTT. Amino acid sequence: CASSLFSGVTGELFF.

This sequence joins TRBV7-8 and TRBJ2-2, with D maybe TRBD1 (5 bases). CDR1 and CDR2 from the germline V gene are SGHVS and FQNEAQ. CDR3 length: 13 amino acids. V gave up 6 bases and J gave up 4 bases, with 9 bases separating them. CDR3 sequence reads: CASRGPGTGELFF. CDR3 sequence (DNA): TGTGCCAGCAGGGGGCCGGGCACCGGGGAGCTGTTTTTT.

The gene calls are TRBV5-5 and TRBJ2-3; TRBD2 matches 7 bases. Trimming took 0 bases from V and 2 from J; bases not matched to a gene: 9. The length of the CDR3 is 17 residues. Germline CDR1 SGHKS, CDR2 YYEKEE (reference sequence). The CDR3 DNA reads as TGTGCCAGCAGCTTGGGGGGCCAGCGGGGCTACACAGATACGCAGTATTTT. It yields the protein CASSLGGQRGYTDTQYF.

The chain recombines TRBV5-1 with TRBJ1-2; TRBD1 agrees at 7 bases. CDR3 size: 12 residues. Per the germline V gene, CDR1 is SGHRS and CDR2 is YFSETQ. Trimming cost V 1 base and J 10 bases; bases outside gene matches: 4. The CDR3: CASSLTGEDYTF. DNA for the CDR3: TGCGCCAGCAGCTTGACAGGGGAGGACTACACCTTC.

CDR3 bases: TGTGCCAGCACTGGGGAGTTCACTGAAGCTTTCTTT. This sequence encodes CASTGEFTEAFF. This sequence joins TRBV25-1 and TRBJ1-1; D is unresolved. The CDR3 is made up of 12 amino acids. The germline gives CDR1 MGHDK, CDR2 SYGVNS. Trimming removed 7 bases from V and 4 bases from J, with 10 bases in between.

The gene calls are TRBV6-5 and TRBJ1-1; D is uncertain. This CDR3 comprises 15 residues. The V and J ends lost 6 bases and 5 bases respectively, with 19 bases between them. Germline V gene data show CDR1 as MNHEY and CDR2 as SVGAGI. The CDR3 nucleotides are TGTGCCAGCAGACCTTTCGGAGGGCGAGGGACTGAAGCTTTCTTT. Translating it yields CASRPFGGRGTEAFF.

The chain has TRBV11-3 and TRBJ2-1; D is unclear. V lost 0 bases to trimming and J lost 8 bases, with 5 bases between them. This CDR3 comprises 12 residues. Per the germline V gene, CDR1 is SGHNT and CDR2 is YENEEA. The chain's CDR3 is CASSLDLDEQFF. The CDR3, as DNA: TGTGCCAGCAGCTTAGACCTCGATGAGCAGTTCTTC.

The chain links TRBV7-3 to TRBJ2-3, with D possibly being TRBD1 (6 bases). CDR1 and CDR2 from the germline V gene are SGHTA and FQGTGA. With 5 bases removed from V and 1 base from J, the gap between germline ends came to 10 bases. CDR3 length equals 14 residues. This CDR3 is CASSPGHGTDTQYF. In DNA, the CDR3 is TGTGCCAGCAGCCCGGGACACGGCACAGATACGCAGTATTTT.

The V gene is TRBV12-5, the J gene TRBJ1-5; TRBD1 agrees at 8 bases. Germline CDR1 is LGHNT and CDR2 is FRNRAP. The CDR3 has 15 residues. J lost 1 base, V lost 6 bases, and 5 bases had no gene match. The CDR3 sequence: CASGLDRVSNQPQHF. CDR3 DNA sequence: TGTGCTAGTGGCCTGGACAGGGTAAGCAATCAGCCCCAGCATTTT.

This clone was counted only a few times. The chain links TRBV11-2 to TRBJ1-2; TRBD1 agrees at 12 bases. Trimming at V came to 5 bases and at J to 10 bases, leaving 8 bases not matched to a gene. The CDR3 sequence is 14 residues long. CDR1 SGHAT and CDR2 FQNNGV come from the germline V gene. The CDR3 loop is CASSASGTGGDYTF. The CDR3 coding sequence is TGTGCCAGCAGCGCGTCCGGGACAGGGGGCGACTACACCTTC.

The chain has TRBV5-8 and TRBJ2-3, with D perhaps matching TRBD2 (5 bases). The CDR3 is 15 residues long. Germline loops: CDR1 SGHTS, CDR2 YDEGEE. V was shortened by 1 base and J by 4 bases, with 13 bases between the two germline ends. The CDR3 coding sequence is TGTGCCAGCAGCTTGAATGACCTGCGGGCAGATACGCAGTATTTT. Protein product: CASSLNDLRADTQYF.

As concerns this clone: The germline gene is not matched at one end of the junction; a read error may be the cause. The V gene is TRBV5-1, the J gene TRBJ1-2; maybe TRBD1 (6 bases). CDR3 length equals 14 residues. The V gene's germline CDR1 is SGHRS and CDR2 YFSETQ. CDR3 residues: CASSLAGGNYGYTF. CDR3 DNA: TGCGCTAGCAGCCTTGCGGGGGGCAACTATGGCTACACCTTC.

The genes are TRBV30 and TRBJ2-3, with 11 positions matching TRBD2. The CDR3 length is 16 residues. The trim removed 5 bases at V and 0 bases at J, leaving 7 bases unmatched. Germline CDR1 and CDR2: GTSNPN and SVGIG (reference sequence). The CDR3 is CAWAPGLADSTDTQYF. The CDR3, as DNA: TGTGCCTGGGCCCCGGGACTAGCGGATAGCACAGATACGCAGTATTTT.